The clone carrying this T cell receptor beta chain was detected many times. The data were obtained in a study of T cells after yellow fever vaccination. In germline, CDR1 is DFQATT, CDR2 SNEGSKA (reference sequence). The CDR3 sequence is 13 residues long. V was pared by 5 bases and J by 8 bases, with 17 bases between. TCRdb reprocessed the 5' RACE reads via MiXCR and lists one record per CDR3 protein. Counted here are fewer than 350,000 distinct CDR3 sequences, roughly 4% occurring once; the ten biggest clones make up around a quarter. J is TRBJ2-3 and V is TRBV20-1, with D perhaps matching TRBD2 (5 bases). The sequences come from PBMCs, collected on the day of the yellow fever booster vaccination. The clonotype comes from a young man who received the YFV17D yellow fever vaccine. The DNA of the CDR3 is TGCAGTGCTGGAAGCCCTAGCTCTGGTACGCAGTATTTT. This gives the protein CSAGSPSSGTQYF.